The source of this T cell receptor beta chain is a study of blood T cell repertoires in COVID-19. Study in general: Acute and convalescent COVID-19 samples came from the United States, Italy and Spain. PBMCs, B-cell-depleted T cells, or T cells were the source of the cDNA or gDNA that made up the material.

This clone was counted only a few times. The table came from immunoSEQ multiplex PCR; TCRdb's copy has only in-frame clones and leaves some out. The sample lists 250,000 or so clones; approximately 80% were seen once. V was cut by 2 bases and J by 2 bases, with 11 bases left in between. The CDR3 covers 15 residues. Germline values: CDR1 SGDLS, CDR2 YYNGEE. The origin of this receptor is a man aged 35 to 55 who had recovered from COVID-19. Sequencing used peripheral blood. The chain carries TRBV9 and TRBJ2-1; unclear D gene. The CDR3 DNA follows: TGTGCCAGCAGCGTCGAGAGCCAACCCTACAATGAGCAGTTCTTC. It yields the protein CASSVESQPYNEQFF.